The present entry profiles one T cell receptor (beta chain) with its context. This sample is drawn from a study of CD8 T cells in Susac syndrome. Reverse transcription of roughly 0.45 to 1 ug RNA was performed with random hexamers. TCRdb fed the immunoSEQ multiplex PCR reads into MiXCR, producing one record per CDR3 protein. The sample records fewer than 350,000 distinct CDR3 sequences, around 90% being singletons. From germline, CDR1 is MNHEY and CDR2 SVGEGT. Trimming removed 5 bases from V and 3 bases from J; junction bases left unmatched: 10. This CDR3 spans 16 amino acids. The authors sequenced TCR beta from blood CD8+ and CD4+ T cells. Included as multiple sclerosis controls were treatment-naive patients who had stable or active relapsing-remitting disease.

The sample consisted of CD4+ T cells from PBMCs. J is TRBJ1-2 and V is TRBV6-2 or TRBV6-3; 9 bases are shared with TRBD1. The clonotype originates from a human donor with multiple sclerosis. This CDR3 reads CASSPGTGFRDYGYTF. CDR3 bases: TGTGCCAGCAGTCCCGGGACAGGGTTTCGGGACTATGGCTACACCTTC.